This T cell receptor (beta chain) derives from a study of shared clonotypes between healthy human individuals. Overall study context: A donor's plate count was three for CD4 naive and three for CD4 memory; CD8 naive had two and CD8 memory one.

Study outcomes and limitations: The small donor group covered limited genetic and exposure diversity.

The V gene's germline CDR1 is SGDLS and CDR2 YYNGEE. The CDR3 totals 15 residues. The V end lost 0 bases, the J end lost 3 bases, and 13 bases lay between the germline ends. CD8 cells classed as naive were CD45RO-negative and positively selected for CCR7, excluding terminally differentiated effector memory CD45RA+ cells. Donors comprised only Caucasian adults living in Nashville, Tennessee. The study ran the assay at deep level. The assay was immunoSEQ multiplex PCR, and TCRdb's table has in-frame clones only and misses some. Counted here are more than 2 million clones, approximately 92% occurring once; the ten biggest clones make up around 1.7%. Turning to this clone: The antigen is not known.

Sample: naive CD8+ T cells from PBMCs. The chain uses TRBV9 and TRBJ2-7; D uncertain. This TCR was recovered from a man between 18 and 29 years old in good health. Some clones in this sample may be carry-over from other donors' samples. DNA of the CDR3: TGTGCCAGCAGCGTAGACACATCCAGATTCTACGAGCAGTACTTC. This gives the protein CASSVDTSRFYEQYF. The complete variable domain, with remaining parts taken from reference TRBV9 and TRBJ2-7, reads DSGVTQTPKHLITATGQRVTLRCSPRSGDLSVYWYQQSLDQGLQFLIQYYNGEERAKGNILERFSAQQFPDLHSELNLSSLELGDSALYFCASSVDTSRFYEQYFGPGTRLTVT.